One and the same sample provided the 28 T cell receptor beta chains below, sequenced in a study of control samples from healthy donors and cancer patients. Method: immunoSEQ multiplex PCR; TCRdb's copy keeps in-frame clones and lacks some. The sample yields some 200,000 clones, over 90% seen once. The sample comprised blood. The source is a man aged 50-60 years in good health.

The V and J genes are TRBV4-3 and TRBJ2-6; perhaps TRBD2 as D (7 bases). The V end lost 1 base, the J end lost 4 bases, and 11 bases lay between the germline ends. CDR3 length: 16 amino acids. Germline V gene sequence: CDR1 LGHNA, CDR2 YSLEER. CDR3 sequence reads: CASSQGGGAGANVLTF. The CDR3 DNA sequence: TGCGCCAGCAGCCAAGGTGGGGGGGCCGGGGCCAACGTCCTGACTTTC.

The CDR3 is CASSLTVSYNSPLHF. DNA of the CDR3: TGTGCCAGCAGCTTAACAGTAAGCTATAATTCACCCCTCCACTTT. The chain is built from TRBV13 and TRBJ1-6; no reliable D call. The CDR3 loop spans 15 amino acids. Germline assignment: CDR1 PRHDT and CDR2 FYEKMQ (reference sequence). With 2 bases removed from V and 3 bases from J, the gap between germline ends came to 8 bases.

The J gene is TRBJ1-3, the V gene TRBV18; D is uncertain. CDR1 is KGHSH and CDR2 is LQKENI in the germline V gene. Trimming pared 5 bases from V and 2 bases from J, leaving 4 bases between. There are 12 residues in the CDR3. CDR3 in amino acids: CASSGPGNTIYF. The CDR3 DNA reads TGTGCCAGCTCAGGTCCTGGAAACACCATATATTTT.

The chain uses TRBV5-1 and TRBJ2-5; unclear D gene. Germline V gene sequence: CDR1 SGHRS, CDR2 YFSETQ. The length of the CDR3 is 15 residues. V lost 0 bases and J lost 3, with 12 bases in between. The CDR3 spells CASSLAARQEETQYF. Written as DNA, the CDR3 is TGCGCCAGCAGCTTGGCCGCAAGGCAGGAAGAGACCCAGTACTTC. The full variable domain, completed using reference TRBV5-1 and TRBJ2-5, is KAGVTQTPRYLIKTRGQQVTLSCSPISGHRSVSWYQQTPGQGLQFLFEYFSETQRNKGNFPGRFSGRQFSNSRSEMNVSTLELGDSALYLCASSLAARQEETQYFGPGTRLLVL.

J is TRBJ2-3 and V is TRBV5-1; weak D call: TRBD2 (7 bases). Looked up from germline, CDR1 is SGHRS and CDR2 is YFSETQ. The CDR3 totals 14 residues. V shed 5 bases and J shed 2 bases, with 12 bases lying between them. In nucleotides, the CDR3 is TGCGCCAGCAGTTCGGGGGGCCCCACAGATACGCAGTATTTT. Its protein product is CASSSGGPTDTQYF.

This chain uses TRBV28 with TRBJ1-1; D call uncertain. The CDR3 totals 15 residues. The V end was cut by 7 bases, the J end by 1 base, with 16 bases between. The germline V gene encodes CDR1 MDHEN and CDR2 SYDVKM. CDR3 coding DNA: TGTGCCAGCACCCCTATCCTTTGGGGGAACACTGAAGCTTTCTTT. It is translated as CASTPILWGNTEAFF.

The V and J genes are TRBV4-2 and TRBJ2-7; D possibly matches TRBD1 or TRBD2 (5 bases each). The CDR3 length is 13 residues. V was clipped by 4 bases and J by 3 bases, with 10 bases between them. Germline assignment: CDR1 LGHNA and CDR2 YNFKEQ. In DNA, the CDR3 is TGTGCCAGCAGCCTATCGAGGGGCTACGAGCAGTACTTC. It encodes CASSLSRGYEQYF.

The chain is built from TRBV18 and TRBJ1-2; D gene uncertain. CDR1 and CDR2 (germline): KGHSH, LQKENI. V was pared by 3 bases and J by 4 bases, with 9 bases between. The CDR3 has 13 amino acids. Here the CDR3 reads CASSPQPAYGYTF. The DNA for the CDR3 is TGTGCCAGCTCACCCCAACCAGCCTATGGCTACACCTTC.

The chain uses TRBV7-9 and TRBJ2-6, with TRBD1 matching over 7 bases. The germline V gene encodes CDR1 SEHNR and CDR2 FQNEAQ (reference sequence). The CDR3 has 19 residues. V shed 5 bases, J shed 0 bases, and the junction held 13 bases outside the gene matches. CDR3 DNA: TGTGCCAGCAGCACGGGCGGGCAGGGGGTCATCTCTGGGGCCAACGTCCTGACTTTC. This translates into CASSTGGQGVISGANVLTF.

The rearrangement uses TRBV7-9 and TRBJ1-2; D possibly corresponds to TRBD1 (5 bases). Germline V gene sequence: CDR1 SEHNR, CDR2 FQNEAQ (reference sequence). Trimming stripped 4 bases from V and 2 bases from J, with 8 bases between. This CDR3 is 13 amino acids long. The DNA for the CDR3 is TGTGCCAGCAGCTCGACAGTGAACTATGGCTACACCTTC. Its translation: CASSSTVNYGYTF.

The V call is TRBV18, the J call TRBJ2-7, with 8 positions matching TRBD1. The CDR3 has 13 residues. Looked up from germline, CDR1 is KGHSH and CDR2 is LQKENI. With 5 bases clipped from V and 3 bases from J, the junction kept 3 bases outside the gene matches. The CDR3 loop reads CASSVDRDYEQYV. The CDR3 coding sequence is TGTGCCAGCTCAGTGGACAGGGACTACGAGCAGTACGTC.

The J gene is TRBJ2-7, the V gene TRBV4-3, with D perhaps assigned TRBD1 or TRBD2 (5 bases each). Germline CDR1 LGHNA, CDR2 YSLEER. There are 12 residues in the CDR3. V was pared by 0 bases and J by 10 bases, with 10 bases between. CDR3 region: CASSQDGDPQYF. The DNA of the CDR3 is TGCGCCAGCAGCCAAGATGGGGACCCCCAGTACTTC.

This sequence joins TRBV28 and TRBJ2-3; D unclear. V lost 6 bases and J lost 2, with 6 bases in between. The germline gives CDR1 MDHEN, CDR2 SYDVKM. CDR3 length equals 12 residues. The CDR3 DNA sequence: TGTGCCAGCAGGACCCCCACAGATACGCAGTATTTT. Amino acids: CASRTPTDTQYF.

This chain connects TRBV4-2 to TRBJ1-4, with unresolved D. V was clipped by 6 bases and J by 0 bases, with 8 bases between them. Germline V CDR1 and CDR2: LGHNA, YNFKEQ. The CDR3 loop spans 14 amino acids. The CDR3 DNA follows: TGTGCCAGCAGGTTAAATCCAACTAATGAAAAACTGTTTTTT. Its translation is CASRLNPTNEKLFF.

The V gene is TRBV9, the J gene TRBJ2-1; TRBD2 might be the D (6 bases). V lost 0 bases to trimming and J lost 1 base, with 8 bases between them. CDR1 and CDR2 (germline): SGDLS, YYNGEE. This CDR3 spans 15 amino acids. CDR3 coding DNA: TGTGCCAGCAGCGTAGACGGGGGTTCCTACAATGAGCAGTTCTTC. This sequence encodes CASSVDGGSYNEQFF.

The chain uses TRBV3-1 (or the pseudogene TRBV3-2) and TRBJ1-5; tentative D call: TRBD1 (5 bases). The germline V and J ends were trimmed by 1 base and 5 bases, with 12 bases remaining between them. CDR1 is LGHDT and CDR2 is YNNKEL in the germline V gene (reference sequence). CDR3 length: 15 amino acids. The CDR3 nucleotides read TGTGCCAGCAGCCAAGCGACGGGGACCGATCAGCCCCAGCATTTT. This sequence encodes CASSQATGTDQPQHF.

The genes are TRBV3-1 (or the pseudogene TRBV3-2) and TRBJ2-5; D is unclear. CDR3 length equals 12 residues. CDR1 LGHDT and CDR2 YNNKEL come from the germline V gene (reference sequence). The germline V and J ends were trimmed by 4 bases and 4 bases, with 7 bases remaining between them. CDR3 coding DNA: TGTGCCAGCAGCCTCCTCGGAGAGACCCAGTACTTC. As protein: CASSLLGETQYF.

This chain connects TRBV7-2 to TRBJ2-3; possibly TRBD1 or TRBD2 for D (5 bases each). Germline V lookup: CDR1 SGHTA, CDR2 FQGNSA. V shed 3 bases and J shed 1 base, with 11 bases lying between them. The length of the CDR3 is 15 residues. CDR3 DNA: TGTGCCAGCAGCTTCATAATGGGGGGCACAGATACGCAGTATTTT. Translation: CASSFIMGGTDTQYF.

The CDR3 protein is CASSQDGQGTSGGTGELFF. The CDR3 nucleotides are TGCGCCAGCAGCCAAGATGGACAAGGGACTAGCGGGGGCACCGGGGAGCTGTTTTTT. This chain connects TRBV4-1 to TRBJ2-2; TRBD2 agrees at 14 bases. With V trimmed by 0 bases and J by 4 bases, 7 bases remained unmatched. This CDR3 is built from 19 residues. CDR1 and CDR2 from the germline V gene are MGHRA and YSYEKL.

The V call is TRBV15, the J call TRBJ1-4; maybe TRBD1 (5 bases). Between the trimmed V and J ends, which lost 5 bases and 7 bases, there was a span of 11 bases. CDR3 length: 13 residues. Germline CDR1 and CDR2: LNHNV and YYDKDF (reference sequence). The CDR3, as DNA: TGTGCCACCAGCGGGGGAATGGGTGAAAAACTGTTTTTT. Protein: CATSGGMGEKLFF.

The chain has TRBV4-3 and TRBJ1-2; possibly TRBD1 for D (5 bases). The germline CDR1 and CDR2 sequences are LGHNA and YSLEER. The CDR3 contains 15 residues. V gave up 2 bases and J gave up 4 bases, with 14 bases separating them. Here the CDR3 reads CASSQMNGGTYGYTF. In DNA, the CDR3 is TGCGCCAGCAGCCAAATGAATGGGGGGACCTATGGCTACACCTTC.

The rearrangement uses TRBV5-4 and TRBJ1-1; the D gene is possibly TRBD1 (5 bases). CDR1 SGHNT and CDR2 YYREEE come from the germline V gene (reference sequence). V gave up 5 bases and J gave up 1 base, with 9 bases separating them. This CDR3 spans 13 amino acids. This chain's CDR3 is CASSEGENTEAFF. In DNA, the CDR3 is TGTGCCAGCAGTGAAGGGGAGAACACTGAAGCTTTCTTT.

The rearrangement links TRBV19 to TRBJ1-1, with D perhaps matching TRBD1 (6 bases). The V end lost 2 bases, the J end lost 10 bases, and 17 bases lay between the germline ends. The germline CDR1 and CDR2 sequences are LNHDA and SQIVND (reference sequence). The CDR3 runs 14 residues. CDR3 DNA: TGTGCCAGTAGTATATTACAGGGTGGCGGTGGAGCTTTCTTT. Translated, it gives CASSILQGGGGAFF.

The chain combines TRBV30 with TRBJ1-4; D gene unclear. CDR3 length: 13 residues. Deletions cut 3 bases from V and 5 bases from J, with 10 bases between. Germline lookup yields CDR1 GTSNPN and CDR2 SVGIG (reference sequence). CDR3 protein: CAWRYGKNEKLFF. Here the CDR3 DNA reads TGTGCCTGGAGGTACGGAAAAAATGAAAAACTGTTTTTT.

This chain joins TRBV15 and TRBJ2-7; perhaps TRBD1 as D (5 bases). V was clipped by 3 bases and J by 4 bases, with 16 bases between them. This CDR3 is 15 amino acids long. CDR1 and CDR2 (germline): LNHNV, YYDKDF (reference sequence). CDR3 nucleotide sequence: TGTGCCACCAGCAGTCAAGGGGTAAAACAATACGAGCAGTACGTC. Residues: CATSSQGVKQYEQYV.

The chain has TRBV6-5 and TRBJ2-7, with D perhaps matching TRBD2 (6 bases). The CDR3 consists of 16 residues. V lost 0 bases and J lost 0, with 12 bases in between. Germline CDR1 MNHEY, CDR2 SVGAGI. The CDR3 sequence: CASSYSWRASSYEQYF. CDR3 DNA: TGTGCCAGCAGTTACTCATGGAGGGCCAGCTCCTACGAGCAGTACTTC.

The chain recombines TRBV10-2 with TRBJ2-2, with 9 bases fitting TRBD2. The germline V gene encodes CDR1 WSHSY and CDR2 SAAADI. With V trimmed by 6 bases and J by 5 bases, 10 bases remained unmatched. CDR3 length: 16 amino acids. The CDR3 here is CASRRGGGAETGELFF. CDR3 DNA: TGCGCCAGCAGAAGGGGCGGGGGGGCCGAAACCGGGGAGCTGTTTTTT.

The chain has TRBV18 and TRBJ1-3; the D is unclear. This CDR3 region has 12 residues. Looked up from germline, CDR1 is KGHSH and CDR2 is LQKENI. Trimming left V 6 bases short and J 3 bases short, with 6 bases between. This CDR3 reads CASSQDGNTIYF. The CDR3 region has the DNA TGTGCCAGCTCCCAAGATGGAAACACCATATATTTT.